This TCR beta chain was recorded in a study of Ad26.COV2.S vaccination and SARS-CoV-2 variants. CDR1 and CDR2 from the germline V gene are MNHNY and SVGAGI (reference sequence). This CDR3 is 15 amino acids long. Between the trimmed V and J ends, which lost 2 bases and 0 bases, there was a span of 9 bases. The data were produced by immunoSEQ multiplex PCR, yet TCRdb's version contains in-frame clones alone and is incomplete. Of about 180,000 clones listed, roughly nine tenths were seen once; the top ten hold under 7.5%. Concerning this clone itself: The antigen is unknown.

Whole-study results and caveats: After vaccination, reports described spike-specific CD8+ and CD4+ T cell responses as showing substantial breadth.

The chain has TRBV6-6 and TRBJ2-3, with D unclear. Sequenced here: peripheral blood, sampled after recovery from COVID-19. The receptor's source is a human donor who had recovered from COVID-19. As DNA, the CDR3 is TGTGCCAGCAGTTACCCTCGGCACAGCACAGATACGCAGTATTTT. Translating gives CASSYPRHSTDTQYF.